This T cell receptor (beta chain) was recovered during a study of PD-1 blockade in classical Hodgkin lymphoma. The study's findings and limits: Healthy donors reportedly exceeded newly diagnosed patients in baseline TCR diversity. The drivers behind the repertoire differences, possibly disease activity or prior therapy, remain undefined.

Remarks on this clone: Antigen: not known.

Sequencing was performed with immunoSEQ multiplex PCR; in TCRdb, only in-frame clones are kept and a portion is missing. Among about 15,000 clones, about 86% were seen once, and the ten largest hold less than 1%. Time point given: newly diagnosed, previously untreated cHL patient sample. Magnetic depletion of unwanted cells isolated CD4+ T cells from thawed PBMCs. V shed 0 bases and J shed 5 bases, with 16 bases lying between them. CDR3 length equals 16 residues. Germline V gives CDR1 LNHNV, CDR2 YYDKDF (reference sequence). The rearrangement uses TRBV15 and TRBJ2-5; tentative D call: TRBD2 (6 bases). The sample was CD4+ T cells from blood. This clonotype originated in a human donor with classical Hodgkin lymphoma. The CDR3 DNA is TGTGCCACCAGCAGAGATTTTGACGGGAGTATGGAGACCCAGTACTTC. Encoded protein: CATSRDFDGSMETQYF.